A single sample gave rise to the 11 T cell receptor beta chains below, sequenced in a study of blood T cell repertoires in COVID-19. TCRdb keeps only in-frame clones here, not all; method: immunoSEQ multiplex PCR. The table shows roughly 250,000 clones, with approximately 84% occurring only once. The sequenced sample was peripheral blood. All receptors derive from an elderly woman with acute or convalescent COVID-19.

The chain is built from TRBV19 and TRBJ2-3; possibly TRBD2 for D (6 bases). Deletions cut 4 bases from V and 2 bases from J, with 10 bases between. This CDR3 region has 14 residues. CDR1 is LNHDA, CDR2 SQIVND, per germline (reference sequence). The CDR3 region has the DNA TGTGCCAGTAGTAGCGGGACCATCACAGATACGCAGTATTTT. It yields the protein CASSSGTITDTQYF.

This clone was observed a handful of times. The chain has TRBV5-1 and TRBJ2-1; TRBD2 matches at 10 bases. The germline V gene has CDR1 SGHRS and CDR2 YFSETQ. Losses at the gene ends were 0 bases for V and 6 bases for J; bases not matched to a gene: 3. This CDR3 has 15 residues. This CDR3 is CASSLELAGANEQFF. As DNA, the CDR3 is TGCGCCAGCAGCTTGGAGCTAGCGGGAGCCAATGAGCAGTTCTTC.

This chain connects TRBV6-2 or TRBV6-3 to TRBJ2-7; the match to TRBD2 covers 9 bases. CDR1 is MNHEY and CDR2 is SVGEGT in the germline V gene. The CDR3 totals 15 residues. V shed 2 bases, J shed 3 bases, and the junction held 5 bases outside the gene matches. The DNA for the CDR3 is TGTGCCAGCAGTTACGGGTCTAGCGGGAACTACGAGCAGTACTTC. Translating gives CASSYGSSGNYEQYF.

CDR3 nucleotides: TGCAGCGTACAGAGAGCTGGGGAGCTGTTTTTT. It yields the protein CSVQRAGELFF. This chain connects TRBV29-1 to TRBJ2-2, with D unresolved. Germline lookup yields CDR1 SQVTM and CDR2 ANQGSEA. The CDR3 has 11 amino acids. Trimming shortened V by 6 bases and J by 8 bases, and 10 bases separated the two germline ends.

The gene calls are TRBV28 and TRBJ1-1; D remains ambiguous. Between the trimmed V and J ends, which lost 5 bases and 1 base, there was a span of 11 bases. Germline values: CDR1 MDHEN, CDR2 SYDVKM. This CDR3 has 14 amino acids. CDR3 protein: CASSAPGGNTEAFF. In DNA form, the CDR3 reads TGTGCCAGCAGTGCTCCGGGTGGGAACACTGAAGCTTTCTTT.

V gene TRBV5-6 combines with J gene TRBJ2-3; possibly TRBD2 for D (6 bases). Germline loops: CDR1 SGHDT, CDR2 YYEEEE. V was cut by 4 bases and J by 2 bases, with 17 bases left in between. The CDR3 extends over 16 amino acids. The CDR3 DNA reads TGTGCCAGCAGCCACCGACTAGGCGCACACACAGATACGCAGTATTTT. Translated: CASSHRLGAHTDTQYF.

The rearrangement links TRBV2 to TRBJ1-3, with a tentative D call TRBD1 (6 bases). The CDR3 length is 15 residues. Trimming stripped 8 bases from V and 0 bases from J, with 14 bases between. Looked up from germline, CDR1 is SNHLY and CDR2 is FYNNEI. The CDR3 sequence: CASGEQGYSGNTIYF. Here the CDR3 DNA reads TGTGCCAGCGGAGAACAGGGTTACTCTGGAAACACCATATATTTT. Based on the CDR3 plus reference TRBV2 and TRBJ1-3, the full variable domain is EPEVTQTPSHQVTQMGQEVILRCVPISNHLYFYWYRQILGQKVEFLVSFYNNEISEKSEIFDDQFSVERPDGSNFTLKIRSTKLEDSAMYFCASGEQGYSGNTIYFGEGSWLTVV.

The chain is built from TRBV27 and TRBJ2-1; a weak D match, TRBD2 (6 bases). The CDR3 is made up of 13 amino acids. Germline CDR1 is MNHEY and CDR2 is SMNVEV (reference sequence). Trimming pared 3 bases from V and 6 bases from J, leaving 9 bases between. The CDR3 sequence is CASSLDYSNEQFF. The CDR3, as DNA: TGTGCCAGCAGTTTGGACTATTCCAATGAGCAGTTCTTC.

The rearrangement joins TRBV4-3 to TRBJ2-1, with TRBD2 matching 7 bases. The CDR3 length is 15 residues. J gave up 10 bases and V 7 bases, and 16 bases lay outside the gene matches. Germline V gene data show CDR1 as LGHNA and CDR2 as YSLEER. The DNA of the CDR3 is TGCGCCAGCACGCCCGGCAGGGCCGGGACTAAGGAGCAGTTCTTC. Protein sequence: CASTPGRAGTKEQFF.

This clone was found a few times. At one of its ends the junction is not consistent with the germline gene, which may arise from a read error. This rearrangement joins TRBV3-1 (or the pseudogene TRBV3-2) to TRBJ1-1; 7 nucleotides match TRBD1. Germline CDR1 is LGHDT and CDR2 is YNNKEL (reference sequence). CDR3 length: 12 amino acids. The CDR3 loop reads CASSQEQGEGFF. DNA for the CDR3: TGTGCCAGCAGCCAAGAGCAGGGGGAAGGTTTCTTT.

J is TRBJ1-2 and V is TRBV6-6; the D gene is possibly TRBD1 (5 bases). The CDR3 is 15 residues long. Per the germline V gene, CDR1 is MNHNY and CDR2 is SVGAGI (reference sequence). Trimming took off 7 bases at V and 8 bases at J, with 23 bases between the two ends. The CDR3 protein is CASTNVRKGKGGYTF. The CDR3 nucleotides are TGTGCCAGCACGAATGTCCGGAAGGGGAAGGGGGGCTACACCTTC.